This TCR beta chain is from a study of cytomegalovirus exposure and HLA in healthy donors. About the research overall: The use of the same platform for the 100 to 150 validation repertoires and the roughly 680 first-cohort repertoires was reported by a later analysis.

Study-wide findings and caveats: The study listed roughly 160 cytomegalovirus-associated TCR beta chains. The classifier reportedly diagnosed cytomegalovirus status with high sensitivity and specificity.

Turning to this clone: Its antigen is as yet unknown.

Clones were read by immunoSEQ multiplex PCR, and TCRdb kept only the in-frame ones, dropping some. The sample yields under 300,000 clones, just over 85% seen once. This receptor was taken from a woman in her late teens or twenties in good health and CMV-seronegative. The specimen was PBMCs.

CDR3 in amino acids: CASSWESSYEQYF. The CDR3 bases are TGTGCCAGCAGTTGGGAGAGCTCCTACGAGCAGTACTTC. The rearrangement uses TRBV28 and TRBJ2-7, with D tentatively TRBD2 (5 bases). Germline V gives CDR1 MDHEN, CDR2 SYDVKM. The CDR3 is 13 amino acids. Trimming cost V 4 bases and J 0 bases, with 7 bases left between them.